Each of the 30 T cell receptor beta chains below was sequenced from the same sample in a study of blood T cells in healthy people across ages. Alongside a J-beta primer mix, a sample-barcoded 5' primer served in a second PCR lasting about 7 to 11 cycles. TCRdb analysed the 5' RACE reads with MiXCR anew, one entry per CDR3 protein. The sample consists of about 590,000 distinct CDR3 sequences, approximately 30% of them appearing once. The sequencing sample was made of blood. The source is a woman older than 75 in good health.

This sequence joins TRBV5-1 and TRBJ1-1; D is unresolved. Germline CDR1 and CDR2: SGHRS and YFSETQ. V lost 0 bases and J lost 2, with 8 bases in between. This CDR3 has 14 amino acids. In DNA, the CDR3 is TGCGCCAGCAGCTTGGAGGCCAGAAACACTGAAGCTTTCTTT. Translated: CASSLEARNTEAFF.

This clonotype was picked up many times. The chain uses TRBV19 and TRBJ2-5; 7 bases agree with TRBD1. The trim removed 4 bases at V and 2 bases at J, leaving 4 bases unmatched. CDR3 length: 14 residues. Germline V gene lookup returns CDR1 LNHDA and CDR2 SQIVND (reference sequence). CDR3 sequence reads: CASSRDSRQETQYF. The CDR3 DNA follows: TGTGCCAGTAGTAGGGACAGTCGACAAGAGACCCAGTACTTC.

To note about this clonotype: A much more abundant neighbour one base away suggests this may be a read error. This chain connects TRBV3-1 to TRBJ2-1; the D gene is possibly TRBD1 (6 bases). CDR3 size: 13 residues. The V gene's germline CDR1 is LGHDT and CDR2 YNNKEL (reference sequence). CDR3 amino acids: CAGSQDSYNEQFF. CDR3 DNA sequence: TGTGCCGGCAGCCAGGACAGCTACAATGAGCAGTTCTTC.

This clonotype was detected many times. The rearrangement links TRBV12-3 or TRBV12-4 to TRBJ2-7; TRBD2 is a possible D gene (5 bases). V lost 1 base to trimming and J lost 2 bases, with 9 bases between them. The CDR3 is made up of 14 amino acids. CDR3 in amino acids: CASSLELGPYEQYF. CDR3 bases: TGTGCCAGCAGTTTAGAACTAGGTCCCTACGAGCAGTACTTC.

This clonotype was counted at least ten times. The V gene is TRBV20-1, the J gene TRBJ1-5, with D possibly being TRBD1 (6 bases). V was cut by 1 base and J by 0 bases, with 10 bases left in between. Per the germline V gene, CDR1 is DFQATT and CDR2 is SNEGSKA (reference sequence). The CDR3 runs to 15 residues. CDR3 bases: TGCAGTGCTAGAGTCCCGACAGGTAGCAATCAGCCCCAGCATTTT. This translates into CSARVPTGSNQPQHF.

This clonotype appeared once. This may stem from a read error, because a much larger clone lies one nucleotide away. The genes are TRBV6-2 or TRBV6-3 and TRBJ2-3; D remains ambiguous. CDR3 length equals 14 residues. Germline V CDR1 and CDR2: MNHEY, SVGEGT. The CDR3 protein is CANSAGSGTDTQYF. The CDR3 bases are TGTGCCAACAGTGCCGGATCGGGCACAGATACGCAGTATTTT.

This clonotype was counted at least ten times. The V call is TRBV10-3, the J call TRBJ1-2; D is ambiguous. The ends were cut back, 4 bases at V and 6 bases at J, with 12 bases in the middle. Germline values: CDR1 ENHRY, CDR2 SYGVKD. The CDR3 contains 13 residues. The CDR3 is CAISVAGRDGYTF. In DNA, the CDR3 is TGTGCCATCAGTGTCGCAGGCCGCGATGGCTACACCTTC.

The rearrangement joins TRBV5-8 to TRBJ2-1; D remains unclear. Trimming took off 5 bases at V and 5 bases at J, with 8 bases between the two ends. CDR1 is SGHTS, CDR2 YDEGEE, per germline. The CDR3 covers 12 residues. The CDR3 here is CASRPDHNEQFF. Here the CDR3 DNA reads TGTGCCAGCAGGCCCGACCACAATGAGCAGTTCTTC. The full variable domain, with the rest looked up from reference TRBV5-8 and TRBJ2-1, is EAGVTQSPTHLIKTRGQQATLRCSPISGHTSVYWYQQALGLGLQFLLWYDEGEERNRGNFPPRFSGRQFPNYSSELNVNALELEDSALYLCASRPDHNEQFFGPGTRLTVL.

The chain carries TRBV7-6 and TRBJ2-5; unclear D gene. The end of the DNA aligns better with TRBJ2-7, so the J call may be wrong. This CDR3 spans 13 amino acids. Germline loops: CDR1 SGHVS, CDR2 FNYEAQ. The CDR3 coding sequence is TGTGCCAGCAGCTTAGAGAACGAATCCGAGCAGTACTTC. The encoded protein is CASSLENESEQYF.

In regard to this clonotype: Relative to the germline gene, one junction end is altered; a read error may explain this. The chain is built from TRBV4-2 and TRBJ1-1; TRBD1 matches 11 bases. The CDR3 runs to 18 residues. Germline V lookup: CDR1 LGHNA, CDR2 YNFKEQ. The DNA for the CDR3 is TGTGCCAGCAACCAAGATGGACAGGGGGCCGCTACGAACACTGAAGCTTTCTTT. Its protein is CASNQDGQGAATNTEAFF.

In this sample, this clonotype turned up many times. This chain uses TRBV3-1 with TRBJ2-1; D tentatively reads TRBD1 or TRBD2 (6 bases each). Per the germline V gene, CDR1 is LGHDT and CDR2 is YNNKEL (reference sequence). V dropped 3 bases and J dropped 7 bases, with 10 bases sitting between them. CDR3 size: 13 residues. CDR3 DNA sequence: TGTGCCAGCAGCCAGGGGGGCTGGAATGAGCAGTTCTTC. Its protein product is CASSQGGWNEQFF.

This clonotype is a singleton in its sample. The chain recombines TRBV27 with TRBJ1-5, with no clear D. Germline values: CDR1 MNHEY, CDR2 SMNVEV (reference sequence). V lost 3 bases and J lost 4, with 13 bases in between. The CDR3 contains 15 residues. As DNA, the CDR3 is TGTGCCAGCAGTTTTGGTACTTCGGGGAATCAGCCCCAGCATTTT. Amino acid sequence: CASSFGTSGNQPQHF.

The chain is built from TRBV4-1 and TRBJ2-3; 8 bases are a match to TRBD2. The CDR3 runs 15 residues. V trimming: 9 bases; J trimming: 5 bases; junction bases outside the gene matches: 13. Germline-derived CDR1 and CDR2 are MGHRA and YSYEKL. The CDR3 region is CASSWLAGGLDTQYF. The CDR3 coding sequence is TGCGCCAGTAGCTGGCTTGCGGGGGGTTTAGATACGCAGTATTTT.

The chain combines TRBV3-1 with TRBJ2-5; a weak D match, TRBD2 (5 bases). V shed 5 bases and J shed 3 bases, with 16 bases lying between them. CDR1 LGHDT and CDR2 YNNKEL come from the germline V gene (reference sequence). This CDR3 comprises 15 residues. The CDR3 bases are TGTGCCAGCAGCAAGGGTCTTCCCGGGAAAGAGACCCAGTACTTC. It encodes CASSKGLPGKETQYF.

There are many counts of this clonotype. J is TRBJ2-5 and V is TRBV24-1; D may match TRBD1 or TRBD2 (5 bases each). From germline, CDR1 is KGHDR and CDR2 SFDVKD. Trimming took off 5 bases at V and 1 base at J, with 10 bases between the two ends. This CDR3 is built from 14 residues. CDR3 residues: CATSVRGTQETQYF. CDR3 bases: TGTGCCACCAGTGTACGAGGGACCCAAGAGACCCAGTACTTC.

This clonotype was found many times. The rearrangement links TRBV9 to TRBJ2-2; 7 nucleotides align to TRBD1. In germline, CDR1 is SGDLS, CDR2 YYNGEE. This CDR3 comprises 14 residues. The J segment lost 3 bases and the V segment lost 3 bases, leaving 2 bases of the junction unmatched. CDR3 residues: CASSADRDTGELFF. The CDR3, as DNA: TGTGCCAGCAGCGCCGACAGGGACACCGGGGAGCTGTTTTTT.

Many counts were recorded for this clonotype. Here the CDR3 reads CASRAGGPSAYEQYF. CDR3 in DNA: TGCGCCAGCAGGGCGGGGGGTCCCTCAGCCTACGAGCAGTACTTC. The V call is TRBV5-1, the J call TRBJ2-7; TRBD2 matches at 8 bases. The CDR3 runs to 15 residues. The trim removed 5 bases at V and 2 bases at J, leaving 9 bases unmatched. Germline-derived CDR1 and CDR2 are SGHRS and YFSETQ. Complete variable domain (other parts from reference TRBV5-1 and TRBJ2-7): KAGVTQTPRYLIKTRGQQVTLSCSPISGHRSVSWYQQTPGQGLQFLFEYFSETQRNKGNFPGRFSGRQFSNSRSEMNVSTLELGDSALYLCASRAGGPSAYEQYFGPGTRLTVT.

This clonotype was detected only a few times. J is TRBJ1-6 and V is TRBV7-9, with D tentatively TRBD1 (5 bases). The CDR3 contains 13 residues. CDR1 and CDR2 from the germline V gene are SEHNR and FQNEAQ (reference sequence). The V and J ends lost 5 bases and 8 bases respectively, with 10 bases between them. The CDR3 coding sequence is TGTGCCAGCAGCCCCGGGGGGTATTCACCCCTCCACTTT. This gives the protein CASSPGGYSPLHF.

The CDR3 DNA sequence: TGTGCCAGCAGCCGTGGCGGGGGGGCCGACAATGAGCAGTTCTTC. It specifies CASSRGGGADNEQFF. The chain links TRBV13 to TRBJ2-1, with 9 bases identical to TRBD2. The J segment lost 5 bases and the V segment lost 5 bases, leaving 7 bases of the junction unmatched. Germline V gene data show CDR1 as PRHDT and CDR2 as FYEKMQ (reference sequence). CDR3 length: 15 amino acids.

This clonotype was recorded many times. This chain connects TRBV7-9 to TRBJ2-1; 9 positions match TRBD1. CDR1 SEHNR and CDR2 FQNEAQ come from the germline V gene (reference sequence). The CDR3 has 16 amino acids. V trimming: 5 bases; J trimming: 1 base; junction bases outside the gene matches: 6. The CDR3: CASSTQGQGSYNEQFF. The CDR3 DNA reads as TGTGCCAGCAGCACCCAGGGACAGGGATCCTACAATGAGCAGTTCTTC.

This clonotype appeared many times. This chain uses TRBV7-9 with TRBJ2-5, with D unresolved. The CDR3 has 13 amino acids. The V and J ends lost 5 bases and 4 bases respectively, with 11 bases between them. Germline loops: CDR1 SEHNR, CDR2 FQNEAQ (reference sequence). As DNA, the CDR3 is TGTGCCAGCAGCCCCGAGGTGGGAGAGACCCAGTACTTC. Protein sequence: CASSPEVGETQYF. Based on the CDR3 plus reference TRBV7-9 and TRBJ2-5, the full variable domain is DTGVSQNPRHKITKRGQNVTFRCDPISEHNRLYWYRQTLGQGPEFLTYFQNEAQLEKSRLLSDRFSAERPKGSFSTLEIQRTEQGDSAMYLCASSPEVGETQYFGPGTRLLVL.

This sequence joins TRBV7-9 and TRBJ1-2, with a tentative D call TRBD1 (5 bases). Germline V gives CDR1 SEHNR, CDR2 FQNEAQ (reference sequence). The CDR3 totals 17 residues. Between the trimmed V and J ends, which lost 2 bases and 5 bases, there was a span of 21 bases. The CDR3 here is CASSLTPSSTGTYGYTF. The CDR3 DNA is TGTGCCAGCAGCTTAACCCCCTCGAGCACAGGCACATATGGCTACACCTTC.

The table lists this clonotype with a few counts. This chain joins TRBV30 and TRBJ1-2; D is undetermined. The germline V gene has CDR1 GTSNPN and CDR2 SVGIG (reference sequence). This CDR3 is 14 amino acids long. Trimming took off 3 bases at V and 5 bases at J, with 16 bases between the two ends. The CDR3 DNA reads as TGTGCCTGGAGGCCCCCCAACGGAGCTTATGGCTACACCTTC. Translated: CAWRPPNGAYGYTF. The full variable domain, its missing parts supplied by reference TRBV30 and TRBJ1-2, is SQTIHQWPATLVQPVGSPLSLECTVEGTSNPNLYWYRQAAGRGLQLLFYSVGIGQISSEVPQNLSASRPQDRQFILSSKKLLLSDSGFYLCAWRPPNGAYGYTFGSGTRLTVV.

Concerning this clonotype: A much larger clone lies one base from this, so it may be a read error. The rearrangement links TRBV5-1 to TRBJ1-1, with no clear D. This CDR3 is 14 amino acids long. Germline V gives CDR1 SGHRS, CDR2 YFSETQ. Trimming took 0 bases from V and 6 from J, leaving 12 bases between them. This chain's CDR3 is CASSLAQRPPEAFF. The CDR3 nucleotides read TGCGCCAGCAGCTTGGCCCAGAGGCCACCTGAAGCTTTCTTT.

The J gene is TRBJ2-1, the V gene TRBV30; tentatively, D is TRBD1 (5 bases). The DNA end is more similar to TRBJ2-7, so the J call may be wrong. This CDR3 is 16 amino acids long. The germline V gene has CDR1 GTSNPN and CDR2 SVGIG (reference sequence). The CDR3 is CAWRPTRAYSYNEQYF. CDR3 nucleotide sequence: TGTGCCTGGAGACCAACCAGGGCTTACTCCTACAATGAGCAGTACTTC.

This clonotype was picked up a small number of times. V usage is TRBV6-6 and J usage is TRBJ1-6; a possible D gene is TRBD1 (6 bases). This CDR3 is built from 18 residues. Germline V lookup: CDR1 MNHNY, CDR2 SVGAGI (reference sequence). V dropped 0 bases and J dropped 6 bases, with 18 bases sitting between them. The CDR3 sequence: CASSYSDPGQVSNSPLHF. DNA for the CDR3: TGTGCCAGCAGTTACTCGGATCCGGGACAAGTCTCTAATTCACCCCTCCACTTT.

The V and J genes are TRBV4-1 and TRBJ2-7; a weak D match, TRBD2 (6 bases). CDR1 is MGHRA and CDR2 is YSYEKL in the germline V gene. The CDR3 has 15 amino acids. The V end was cut by 1 base, the J end by 3 bases, with 13 bases between. As DNA, the CDR3 is TGCGCCAGCAGCCAAGGACAAGGGGAGGTCTACGAGCAGTACTTC. It codes for CASSQGQGEVYEQYF.

The rearrangement joins TRBV9 to TRBJ2-1, with 9 positions matching TRBD2. Unmatched junction bases numbered 13, after V lost 9 bases and J lost 6 bases. Germline V gene sequence: CDR1 SGDLS, CDR2 YYNGEE. This CDR3 has 15 amino acids. CDR3 sequence (DNA): TGTGCCACCAGTGGGAGCGGGGGGCCGGGCAATGAGCAGTTCTTC. The encoded protein is CATSGSGGPGNEQFF. Full variable domain (missing parts from reference TRBV9 and TRBJ2-1): DSGVTQTPKHLITATGQRVTLRCSPRSGDLSVYWYQQSLDQGLQFLIQYYNGEERAKGNILERFSAQQFPDLHSELNLSSLELGDSALYFCATSGSGGPGNEQFFGPGTRLTVL.

This clonotype was found many times. This chain links TRBV6-2 or TRBV6-3 with TRBJ1-6; TRBD1 aligns across 7 bases. Per germline, CDR1 MNHEY and CDR2 SVGEGT. Trimming at V came to 0 bases and at J to 10 bases, leaving 6 bases not matched to a gene. The CDR3 is 15 amino acids. The CDR3 region has the DNA TGTGCCAGCAGTTACTCGACACAGGGGAAATCACCCCTCCACTTT. Translated, it gives CASSYSTQGKSPLHF.

To note about this clonotype: Just one base apart from a much larger clone, this may be a read error. The chain has TRBV5-1 and TRBJ1-2, with a weak D call TRBD1 (6 bases). CDR3 length: 13 residues. Germline V gene lookup returns CDR1 SGHRS and CDR2 YFSETQ. CDR3 nucleotides: TGCGCCGGCAGCTTGGTAGGGGACAATGGCTACACCTTC. Protein product: CAGSLVGDNGYTF.